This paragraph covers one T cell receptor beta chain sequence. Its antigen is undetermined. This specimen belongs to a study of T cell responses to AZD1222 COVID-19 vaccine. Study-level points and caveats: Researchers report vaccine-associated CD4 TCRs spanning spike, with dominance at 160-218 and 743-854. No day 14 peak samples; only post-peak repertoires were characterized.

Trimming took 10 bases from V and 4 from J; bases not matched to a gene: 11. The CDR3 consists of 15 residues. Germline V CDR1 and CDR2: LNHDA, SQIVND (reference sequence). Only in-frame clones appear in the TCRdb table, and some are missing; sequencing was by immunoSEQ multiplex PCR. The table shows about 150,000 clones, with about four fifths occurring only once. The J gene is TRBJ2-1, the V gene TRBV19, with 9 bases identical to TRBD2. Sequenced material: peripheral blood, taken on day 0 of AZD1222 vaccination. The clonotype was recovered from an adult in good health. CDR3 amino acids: CATTMTSGAYNEQFF. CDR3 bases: TGTGCCACTACAATGACTAGCGGAGCTTACAATGAGCAGTTCTTC.